This T cell receptor (beta chain) was profiled in a study of molecular identifiers for immune sequencing clone quantification. Overall study findings and caveats: Clone sizes could be underestimated for highly expanded clones when identical TCR molecules share a barcode. The study found clones above 20 RNA copies held over 99% of effector molecules and under 1% in naive cells.

This clonotype turned up a few times. The antigen remains undetermined. In TCRdb, the PCR reads were re-called with MiXCR into one record per CDR3 protein. The repertoire consists of around 480,000 distinct CDR3 sequences, with about a fifth occurring once and the leading ten covering approximately 0.8%. V was cut by 2 bases and J by 0 bases, with 19 bases left in between. Germline CDR1 MNHEY, CDR2 SVGEGT. CDR3 size: 19 residues. This receptor was taken from a human donor in good health. Some libraries in this study had Jurkat cell RNA spiked in. This rearrangement joins TRBV6-2 or TRBV6-3 to TRBJ2-2; D is perhaps TRBD1 (6 bases). Sequenced: naive CD8+ T cells from blood, with Jurkat cell RNA spiked in. The subset was: FACS-sorted CD8+CD4-CCR7+CD45RA+ naive T cells. For the CDR3, the DNA is TGTGCCAGCAGTTACAGTTCCGGGGCAGGGGTGGCGAACACCGGGGAGCTGTTTTTT. It is translated as CASSYSSGAGVANTGELFF.